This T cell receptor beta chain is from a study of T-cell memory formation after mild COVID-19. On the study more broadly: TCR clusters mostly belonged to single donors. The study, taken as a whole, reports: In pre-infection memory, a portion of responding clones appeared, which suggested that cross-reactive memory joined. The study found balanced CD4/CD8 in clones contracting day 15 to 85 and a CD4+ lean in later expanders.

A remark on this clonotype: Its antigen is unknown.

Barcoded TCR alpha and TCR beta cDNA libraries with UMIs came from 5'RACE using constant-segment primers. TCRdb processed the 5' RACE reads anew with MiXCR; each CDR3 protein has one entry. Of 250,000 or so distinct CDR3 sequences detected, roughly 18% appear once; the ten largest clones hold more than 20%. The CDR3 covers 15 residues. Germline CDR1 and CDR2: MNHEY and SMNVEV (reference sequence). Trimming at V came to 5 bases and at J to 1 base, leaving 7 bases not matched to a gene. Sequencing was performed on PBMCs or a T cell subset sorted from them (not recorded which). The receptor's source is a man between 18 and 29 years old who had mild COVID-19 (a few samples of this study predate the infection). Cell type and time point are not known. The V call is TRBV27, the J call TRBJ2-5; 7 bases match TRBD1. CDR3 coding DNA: TGTGCCAGCAGTAAACGGGGACAGATCCAAGAGACCCAGTACTTC. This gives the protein CASSKRGQIQETQYF.